Shown below are 31 T cell receptor beta chains from a single sample sequenced in a study of blood T cells in healthy people across ages. Then a second PCR, running roughly 6 to 11 cycles, was carried out with a sample-barcoded 5' primer and a J-beta primer mix. TCRdb reanalysed the 5' RACE reads using MiXCR and keeps one entry per CDR3 protein. Among hundreds of thousands of distinct CDR3 sequences listed, 58% were seen once. The sequencing sample was made of blood. The receptors stem from a man aged 25 to 40 in good health.

J is TRBJ2-7 and V is TRBV7-2; D unresolved. V was shortened by 5 bases and J by 0 bases, with 14 bases between the two germline ends. The germline V gene encodes CDR1 SGHTA and CDR2 FQGNSA. The CDR3 runs 15 residues. The DNA of the CDR3 is TGTGCCAGCAGCAGGCCCGCCGCCAGCTCCTACGAGCAGTACTTC. It yields the protein CASSRPAASSYEQYF. Full variable domain (remainder filled in from reference TRBV7-2 and TRBJ2-7): GAGVSQSPSNKVTEKGKDVELRCDPISGHTALYWYRQSLGQGLEFLIYFQGNSAPDKSGLPSDRFSAERTGGSVSTLTIQRTQQEDSAVYLCASSRPAASSYEQYFGPGTRLTVT.

To note about this clonotype: A read error may explain this, as a much larger clone is one base away. The genes are TRBV12-3 or TRBV12-4 and TRBJ2-3; no definite D call. The V gene lost 7 bases and the J gene lost 3 bases, with 8 bases spanning the gap. This CDR3 is built from 12 residues. CDR3 amino acids: CASTTKTDTQYF. In nucleotides, the CDR3 is TGTGCCAGCACCACGAAAACAGATACGCAGTATTTT.

The J gene is TRBJ2-4, the V gene TRBV4-3, with 7 nucleotides matching TRBD2. The end of the DNA is better explained by TRBJ2-7, so the J call may be wrong. This CDR3 is 14 amino acids long. Germline V CDR1 and CDR2: LGHNA, YSLEER. The CDR3 nucleotides read TGCGCCAGCAGCCAAGGGGGGGGGGCCTACGAGCAGTACTTC. This sequence encodes CASSQGGGAYEQYF.

The chain couples TRBV20-1 to TRBJ1-5; D is unclear. Per germline, CDR1 DFQATT and CDR2 SNEGSKA (reference sequence). Trimming stripped 0 bases from V and 11 bases from J, with 17 bases between. CDR3 length: 14 residues. The CDR3 DNA sequence: TGCAGTGCTAGAGAGGCGGACTTTCAAGAGACCCAGCATTTT. Encoded protein: CSAREADFQETQHF.

The chain couples TRBV20-1 to TRBJ2-4, with D perhaps assigned TRBD1 or TRBD2 (5 bases each). Trimming removed 3 bases at V and 1 base at J, with 10 bases between. Germline V gene lookup returns CDR1 DFQATT and CDR2 SNEGSKA (reference sequence). The length of the CDR3 is 14 residues. CDR3 nucleotide sequence: TGCAGTGCTAGCCGGGGACGGGCCAAAAACATTCAGTACTTC. It encodes CSASRGRAKNIQYF.

CDR3: CSVGLAKNEQYF. CDR3 bases: TGCAGTGTCGGGCTAGCTAAGAACGAGCAGTACTTC. V gene TRBV20-1 combines with J gene TRBJ2-7; tentatively, D is TRBD2 (5 bases). The germline V gene has CDR1 DFQATT and CDR2 SNEGSKA (reference sequence). The CDR3 loop spans 12 amino acids. Trimming left V 7 bases short and J 5 bases short, with 15 bases between.

For this clonotype: This may be a read error, as it is one base from a much larger clone. The CDR3 DNA is TGTGCCAGCAGCTTACAGGCCTCTGGGGCCAACGTCCTGACTTTC. It codes for CASSLQASGANVLTF. The chain recombines TRBV7-9 with TRBJ2-6; D is unresolved. This CDR3 has 15 amino acids. Germline V gene sequence: CDR1 SEHNR, CDR2 FQNEAQ (reference sequence). The V and J ends lost 2 bases and 0 bases respectively, with 5 bases between them.

This clonotype appeared a few times. The chain has TRBV6-5 and TRBJ2-1; 7 nucleotides agree with TRBD1. The CDR3 sequence is 14 residues long. Germline V gene sequence: CDR1 MNHEY, CDR2 SVGAGI. The V segment lost 9 bases and the J segment 3 bases; nucleotides outside the gene matches: 8. DNA of the CDR3: TGTGCCAGTGGAGACAGGGATCACTACAATGAGCAGTTCTTC. Translating gives CASGDRDHYNEQFF.

The V call is TRBV20-1, the J call TRBJ2-4, with D perhaps being TRBD1 or TRBD2 (6 bases each). The CDR3 length is 13 residues. The germline gives CDR1 DFQATT, CDR2 SNEGSKA (reference sequence). The V gene lost 5 bases and the J gene lost 3 bases, with 11 bases spanning the gap. For the CDR3, the DNA is TGCAGTGCTCCCGGGGGCGGCAAAAACATTCAGTACTTC. This encodes CSAPGGGKNIQYF.

This clonotype has only a few counts. V usage is TRBV15 and J usage is TRBJ2-6; D possibly corresponds to TRBD1 (6 bases). The ends were cut back, 3 bases at V and 9 bases at J, with 12 bases in the middle. The CDR3 is 14 residues long. CDR1 is LNHNV and CDR2 is YYDKDF in the germline V gene (reference sequence). The CDR3 here is CATSRRTEINVLTF. The CDR3 coding sequence is TGTGCCACCAGCAGGAGGACAGAGATCAACGTCCTGACTTTC.

J is TRBJ2-7 and V is TRBV27, with 7 nucleotides matching TRBD1. The CDR3 has 15 residues. CDR1 and CDR2 from the germline V gene are MNHEY and SMNVEV (reference sequence). V lost 6 bases and J lost 0; bases outside the gene matches: 8. The CDR3: CASSRSGTVSYEQYF. For the CDR3, the DNA is TGTGCCAGCAGCCGATCCGGGACAGTCTCCTACGAGCAGTACTTC.

This chain links TRBV10-3 with TRBJ2-4, with D possibly being TRBD1 (6 bases). The better agreement between TRBJ2-7 and the DNA end casts doubt on the J call. Germline CDR1 reads ENHRY; CDR2 reads SYGVKD. CDR3 length: 13 amino acids. The CDR3 sequence is CAISVDRKSEQYF. In DNA form, the CDR3 reads TGTGCCATCAGTGTCGACAGGAAGAGCGAGCAGTACTTC.

This clonotype came up once. The chain uses TRBV6-6 and TRBJ1-6; D call uncertain. The CDR3 covers 11 residues. V gave up 8 bases and J gave up 9 bases, with 8 bases separating them. CDR1 is MNHNY, CDR2 SVGAGI, per germline (reference sequence). CDR3 nucleotide sequence: TGTGCCAGCTCCGGTAGTTCACCCCTCCACTTT. Amino acids: CASSGSSPLHF.

In its sample, this clonotype was seen a few times. V gene TRBV10-3 combines with J gene TRBJ2-1; 8 bases agree with TRBD2. Germline values: CDR1 ENHRY, CDR2 SYGVKD. Trimming cost V 10 bases and J 7 bases; bases outside gene matches: 12. CDR3 length: 14 amino acids. The CDR3 loop is CATRAGDGGNEQFF. The CDR3 bases are TGTGCCACCCGAGCGGGAGATGGAGGGAATGAGCAGTTCTTC.

The V and J genes are TRBV5-1 and TRBJ1-4, with D perhaps matching TRBD1 (6 bases). Germline-derived CDR1 and CDR2 are SGHRS and YFSETQ. This CDR3 spans 16 amino acids. Trimming took 1 base from V and 5 from J, leaving 15 bases between them. CDR3 DNA sequence: TGCGCCAGCAGCTTGACCGGAGACAGGCTGAATGAAAAACTGTTTTTT. Its protein product is CASSLTGDRLNEKLFF.

This clonotype was seen more than once but under ten times. The chain recombines TRBV11-2 with TRBJ2-5, with D possibly matching TRBD2 (5 bases). Germline V gene data show CDR1 as SGHAT and CDR2 as FQNNGV. This CDR3 is 13 amino acids long. V gave up 4 bases and J gave up 2 bases, with 8 bases separating them. The CDR3 reads CASSYSGQETQYF. The CDR3 nucleotides are TGTGCCAGCAGCTACAGCGGACAAGAGACCCAGTACTTC. The entire variable domain, with the rest obtained from reference TRBV11-2 and TRBJ2-5, is as follows: EAGVAQSPRYKIIEKRQSVAFWCNPISGHATLYWYQQILGQGPKLLIQFQNNGVVDDSQLPKDRFSAERLKGVDSTLKIQPAKLEDSAVYLCASSYSGQETQYFGPGTRLLVL.

Here the CDR3 DNA reads TGCAGTGCGTCCAGCGACGGCCAGGGGCCGGCTTTCTTT. It specifies CSASSDGQGPAFF. The chain is built from TRBV20-1 and TRBJ1-1; a possible D gene is TRBD1 (6 bases). Germline CDR1 and CDR2: DFQATT and SNEGSKA (reference sequence). This CDR3 has 13 amino acids. The germline V and J ends were trimmed by 6 bases and 11 bases, with 22 bases remaining between them.

The rearrangement joins TRBV16 to TRBJ2-1; D gene uncertain. The V and J ends lost 0 bases and 6 bases respectively, with 3 bases between them. Germline V gene data show CDR1 as KGHSY and CDR2 as FQNENV. This CDR3 spans 12 amino acids. Written as DNA, the CDR3 is TGTGCCAGCAGCCAATCACTCAATGAGCAGTTCTTC. It encodes CASSQSLNEQFF.

This clonotype appeared once. The CDR3 reads CASSLATEQYNEQFF. CDR3 DNA sequence: TGTGCCAGCAGCTTAGCGACGGAACAATACAATGAGCAGTTCTTC. The gene calls are TRBV7-6 and TRBJ2-1, with D unresolved. The germline gives CDR1 SGHVS, CDR2 FNYEAQ. V lost 0 bases and J lost 4, with 10 bases in between. This CDR3 has 15 residues.

Only one count was recorded for this clonotype. The chain employs TRBV21-1 and TRBJ1-2. TRBV21-1 is annotated as a pseudogene. The CDR3 contains 16 residues. DNA of the CDR3: TGTGCCAGCAGTCATAGTGGAGGGAACAACCGCTATGGCTACACCTTC. Protein product: CASSHSGGNNRYGYTF.

CDR3 sequence (DNA): TGTACCAGCAGCTTGAAAGCGGGAGGGCCGTCCGAGCAGTACTTC. This sequence encodes CTSSLKAGGPSEQYF. The chain combines TRBV7-2 with TRBJ2-5, with 10 bases aligning to TRBD2. The end of the DNA is better explained by TRBJ2-7, so the J call may be wrong. This CDR3 has 15 amino acids. The germline V gene encodes CDR1 SGHTA and CDR2 FQGNSA.

The chain combines TRBV9 with TRBJ2-5, with 9 bases that match TRBD1. The CDR3 covers 16 residues. Germline-derived CDR1 and CDR2 are SGDLS and YYNGEE. Trimming at V came to 4 bases and at J to 0 bases, leaving 7 bases not matched to a gene. The CDR3 region has the DNA TGTGCCAGCAGCTCCGGGACAGGGTCGTACCAAGAGACCCAGTACTTC. It specifies CASSSGTGSYQETQYF.

The chain recombines TRBV20-1 with TRBJ1-1, with 8 bases that match TRBD1. The CDR3 spans 11 residues. V lost 6 bases, J lost 7 bases, and 4 bases stayed unmatched. Germline lookup yields CDR1 DFQATT and CDR2 SNEGSKA (reference sequence). CDR3: CSARTGIEAFF. CDR3 nucleotides: TGCAGTGCCAGGACAGGGATTGAAGCTTTCTTT.

This clonotype was counted once. At one boundary the junction diverges from the germline segment, which might be a read error. V and J are TRBV20-1 and TRBJ1-2; tentatively, D is TRBD1 (5 bases). CDR3 size: 12 residues. Per the germline V gene, CDR1 is DFQATT and CDR2 is SNEGSKA (reference sequence). CDR3 sequence reads: CSAGESGGGYTF. The CDR3 nucleotides read TGCAGTGCTGGAGAATCGGGGGGAGGCTACACCTTC.

The gene calls are TRBV5-1 and TRBJ1-2, with 7 positions matching TRBD1. The CDR3 is 15 residues long. Looked up from germline, CDR1 is SGHRS and CDR2 is YFSETQ. V lost 2 bases and J lost 4; bases outside the gene matches: 8. Here the CDR3 DNA reads TGCGCCAGCAGCTTCATATTTGGGGACAGCTATGGCTACACCTTC. As protein: CASSFIFGDSYGYTF.

Concerning this clonotype: An end of the junction does not agree with germline; a read error may underlie this. The rearrangement links TRBV18 to TRBJ1-1; no clear D gene. CDR1 and CDR2 (germline): KGHSH, LQKENI. The CDR3 spans 13 residues. The DNA for the CDR3 is TGTGCCAGCTCTCCACTCGAAGGAACTGAAGCTTTCTTT. This translates into CASSPLEGTEAFF.

The chain has TRBV4-3 and TRBJ2-1, with D hard to call. The CDR3 contains 16 residues. Between the trimmed V and J ends, which lost 0 bases and 2 bases, there was a span of 11 bases. Looked up from germline, CDR1 is LGHNA and CDR2 is YSLEER. This chain's CDR3 is CASSQDWWGTYNEQFF. In DNA form, the CDR3 reads TGCGCCAGCAGCCAAGATTGGTGGGGTACCTACAATGAGCAGTTCTTC.

This chain joins TRBV11-2 and TRBJ2-7; 7 bases are a match to TRBD1. From germline, CDR1 is SGHAT and CDR2 FQNNGV. With 5 bases clipped from V and 1 base from J, the junction kept 11 bases outside the gene matches. The length of the CDR3 is 16 residues. CDR3 in DNA: TGTGCCAGCAGCCATCAGACAGGGCCTTATTCCTACGAGCAGTACTTC. Encoded protein: CASSHQTGPYSYEQYF.

The rearrangement uses TRBV29-1 and TRBJ2-7; possible D gene TRBD1, 6 bases. Per germline, CDR1 SQVTM and CDR2 ANQGSEA. The CDR3 has 11 amino acids. V was clipped by 7 bases and J by 2 bases, with 9 bases between them. CDR3 in amino acids: CSADRPYEQYF. The CDR3 DNA reads as TGCAGCGCAGACAGGCCCTACGAGCAGTACTTC.

This chain connects TRBV29-1 to TRBJ2-3; D is ambiguous. This CDR3 is 13 amino acids long. CDR1 and CDR2 (germline): SQVTM, ANQGSEA. The V end lost 7 bases, the J end lost 2 bases, and 13 bases lay between the germline ends. The DNA of the CDR3 is TGCAGCGGTCCCGAGCAGGCCACAGATACGCAGTATTTT. Translation gives CSGPEQATDTQYF.

The chain uses TRBV11-2 and TRBJ2-4; D ambiguous. Gene TRBJ2-7 matches the end of the DNA better, so the J call may be wrong. Per the germline V gene, CDR1 is SGHAT and CDR2 is FQNNGV. The CDR3 length is 19 residues. The CDR3 sequence is CASSLDSFDRTSTNYEQYF. The CDR3 DNA is TGTGCCAGCAGCTTAGATAGCTTTGACCGTACTTCTACTAACTACGAGCAGTACTTC.